This T cell receptor beta chain was captured by sequencing in a study of CD8 T cells in Susac syndrome. Random hexamers were used to reverse transcribe the RNA input (roughly 0.5 to 1 ug). An immunoSEQ multiplex PCR generated amplified TCR beta CDR3 products spanning 54 Vbeta and 13 Jbeta. TCRdb reprocessed the immunoSEQ multiplex PCR reads via MiXCR and lists one record per CDR3 protein. This table has approximately 200,000 distinct CDR3 sequences, about 95% appearing once. The CD8+ and CD4+ T cells were negatively isolated, with the TEMRA cells enriched by FACS. Per germline, CDR1 KGHSH and CDR2 LQKENI. Trimming took 0 bases from V and 4 from J; bases not matched to a gene: 7. The CDR3 is 16 amino acids.

Sequences were obtained from CD4+ T cells from PBMCs. This TCR derives from a human donor with multiple sclerosis. The chain is built from TRBV18 and TRBJ2-5, with 8 positions matching TRBD2. The CDR3 sequence: CASSPPSGGGGETQYF. The CDR3, as DNA: TGTGCCAGCTCACCACCCTCGGGAGGGGGAGGAGAGACCCAGTACTTC.